The sample holds many counts of the clone carrying this T cell receptor (beta chain). Its antigen remains unidentified. These data belong to a study of post-analysis software for immune sequencing data. Broader study findings: In patients, four to six TRBV segments were more frequent than in controls, with TRBV5-6, TRBV5-1 and TRBV20-1 among them. Controls' normalized Chao1 diversity significantly exceeded that of multiple sclerosis patients.

cDNA libraries for TCR beta contained unique molecular identifiers. MiXCR, applied by TCRdb to the PCR reads, yields one record per CDR3 protein. The sample consists of a few hundred thousand distinct CDR3 sequences, 30% to 45% of them appearing once. With 7 bases clipped from V and 4 bases from J, the junction kept 2 bases outside the gene matches. Looked up from germline, CDR1 is SQVTM and CDR2 is ANQGSEA. The CDR3 runs 12 residues. The sample consisted of blood. This receptor was obtained from a girl between 10 and 17 years old with multiple sclerosis. This chain joins TRBV29-1 and TRBJ2-3; 10 bases are shared with TRBD2. The CDR3 region is CSGTSGPDTQYF. CDR3 coding DNA: TGCAGCGGGACTAGCGGTCCAGATACGCAGTATTTT.